The 17 T cell receptor beta chains below all came from one sample that was sequenced in a study of shared clonotypes between healthy human individuals. Only CD45RO-negative cells positively selected for CCR7 counted as naive CD8 cells, so terminally differentiated effector memory CD45RA+ cells were excluded. Generated by immunoSEQ multiplex PCR, the TCRdb table keeps only in-frame clones and is missing some. The sample lists 800,000 to 950,000 clones, approximately 96% occurring once. Sequencing was performed on naive CD8+ T cells sorted from blood. Receptors were obtained from a man between 25 and 39 years old in good health.

V usage is TRBV7-2 and J usage is TRBJ2-1; 7 bases align to TRBD2. Germline assignment: CDR1 SGHTA and CDR2 FQGNSA. CDR3 length equals 17 residues. The V and J ends lost 1 base and 4 bases, in that order; junction bases with no gene match: 10. CDR3 region: CASSLGRGRGWYNEQFF. As DNA, the CDR3 is TGTGCCAGCAGCTTAGGACGCGGGAGAGGTTGGTACAATGAGCAGTTCTTC. Full variable domain (missing parts from reference TRBV7-2 and TRBJ2-1): GAGVSQSPSNKVTEKGKDVELRCDPISGHTALYWYRQSLGQGLEFLIYFQGNSAPDKSGLPSDRFSAERTGGSVSTLTIQRTQQEDSAVYLCASSLGRGRGWYNEQFFGPGTRLTVL.

This rearrangement joins TRBV2 to TRBJ2-7, with D hard to call. CDR1 is SNHLY, CDR2 FYNNEI, per germline. CDR3 size: 15 residues. Deletions cut 2 bases from V and 0 bases from J, with 11 bases between. CDR3 residues: CASSESNVPSYEQYF. CDR3 nucleotide sequence: TGTGCCAGCAGTGAATCGAACGTTCCCTCCTACGAGCAGTACTTC. Together with reference TRBV2 and TRBJ2-7, the CDR3 gives the full variable domain: EPEVTQTPSHQVTQMGQEVILRCVPISNHLYFYWYRQILGQKVEFLVSFYNNEISEKSEIFDDQFSVERPDGSNFTLKIRSTKLEDSAMYFCASSESNVPSYEQYFGPGTRLTVT.

The chain employs TRBV28 and TRBJ1-2; no reliable D call. V was pared by 2 bases and J by 5 bases, with 9 bases between. Germline V gives CDR1 MDHEN, CDR2 SYDVKM. This CDR3 region has 13 residues. The CDR3 loop reads CASSLGRQYGYTF. The CDR3 DNA is TGTGCCAGCAGTTTAGGACGGCAATATGGCTACACCTTC.

The chain recombines TRBV4-1 with TRBJ2-7, with TRBD2 identical over 7 bases. The ends lost 0 bases at V and 7 bases at J; junction bases unmatched: 6. The CDR3 is made up of 14 amino acids. The germline V gene encodes CDR1 MGHRA and CDR2 YSYEKL. As DNA, the CDR3 is TGCGCCAGCAGCCAAGAGTGGCTAGCGGTTGAGCAGTACTTC. Residues: CASSQEWLAVEQYF.

The genes are TRBV6-1 and TRBJ1-1, with D unclear. Trimming cost V 8 bases and J 4 bases, with 8 bases left between them. Germline CDR1 reads MNHNS; CDR2 reads SASEGT. The CDR3 loop spans 11 amino acids. The CDR3 nucleotides read TGTGCCAGCGCGGTTCGCACTGAAGCTTTCTTT. This sequence encodes CASAVRTEAFF.

This clone was counted a single time. The chain carries TRBV5-6 and TRBJ2-7; unclear D gene. From germline, CDR1 is SGHDT and CDR2 YYEEEE. The CDR3 sequence is 14 residues long. V was shortened by 0 bases and J by 3 bases, with 10 bases between the two germline ends. This CDR3 reads CASSLARHSYEQYF. Written as DNA, the CDR3 is TGTGCCAGCAGCTTGGCCCGACATAGCTACGAGCAGTACTTC. The whole variable domain, remainder taken from reference TRBV5-6 and TRBJ2-7, is DAGVTQSPTHLIKTRGQQVTLRCSPKSGHDTVSWYQQALGQGPQFIFQYYEEEERQRGNFPDRFSGHQFPNYSSELNVNALLLGDSALYLCASSLARHSYEQYFGPGTRLTVT.

The gene calls are TRBV4-3 and TRBJ1-1; D gene unclear. CDR3 length: 14 amino acids. Per germline, CDR1 LGHNA and CDR2 YSLEER. V gave up 1 base and J gave up 2 bases, with 8 bases separating them. Written as DNA, the CDR3 is TGCGCCAGCAGCCAAGGACCAGCTAACACTGAAGCTTTCTTT. Its protein product is CASSQGPANTEAFF.

The V call is TRBV18, the J call TRBJ2-7, with D perhaps TRBD1 or TRBD2 (5 bases each). In germline, CDR1 is KGHSH, CDR2 LQKENI. There are 15 residues in the CDR3. V was cut by 5 bases and J by 0 bases, with 14 bases left in between. This chain's CDR3 is CASSISGASSYEQYF. Here the CDR3 DNA reads TGTGCCAGCTCAATCTCCGGGGCTAGCTCCTACGAGCAGTACTTC.

The genes are TRBV25-1 and TRBJ2-1; D is unclear. The CDR3 spans 11 residues. The V and J ends lost 4 bases and 7 bases respectively, with 5 bases between them. Germline loops: CDR1 MGHDK, CDR2 SYGVNS. The CDR3 DNA sequence: TGTGCCAGCAGTGGTGAAAATGAGCAGTTCTTC. Translated: CASSGENEQFF.

The chain carries TRBV6-6 and TRBJ1-1; the D gene is possibly TRBD1 (5 bases). This CDR3 contains 13 residues. CDR1 is MNHNY and CDR2 is SVGAGI in the germline V gene (reference sequence). V dropped 0 bases and J dropped 5 bases, with 7 bases sitting between them. The CDR3 DNA follows: TGTGCCAGCAGTTACTCGGGGGGGACTGAAGCTTTCTTT. Amino acids: CASSYSGGTEAFF.

V is TRBV28 and J is TRBJ2-1, with a weak D call TRBD2 (5 bases). The CDR3 is 14 residues long. Germline CDR1 reads MDHEN; CDR2 reads SYDVKM. Trimming shortened V by 7 bases and J by 6 bases, and 16 bases separated the two germline ends. Here the CDR3 DNA reads TGTGCCAGCATCCGCTGGAGGTCCCGCAATGAGCAGTTCTTC. It is translated as CASIRWRSRNEQFF.

The chain employs TRBV14 and TRBJ2-7; a weak D match, TRBD1 (5 bases). Germline-derived CDR1 and CDR2 are SGHDN and FVKESK. The germline V and J ends were trimmed by 4 bases and 7 bases, with 20 bases remaining between them. CDR3 length: 15 amino acids. This CDR3 reads CASSLSRQPWWEQYF. The CDR3 DNA sequence: TGTGCCAGCAGCCTCAGTCGACAGCCCTGGTGGGAGCAGTACTTC. The entire variable domain, with the rest obtained from reference TRBV14 and TRBJ2-7, is as follows: EAGVTQFPSHSVIEKGQTVTLRCDPISGHDNLYWYRRVMGKEIKFLLHFVKESKQDESGMPNNRFLAERTGGTYSTLKVQPAELEDSGVYFCASSLSRQPWWEQYFGPGTRLTVT.

The CDR3 sequence: CASSPGQDYEQYF. Written as DNA, the CDR3 is TGTGCCAGCAGCCCGGGACAGGACTACGAGCAGTACTTC. V gene TRBV5-6 combines with J gene TRBJ2-7, with 8 bases aligning to TRBD1. V shed 4 bases, J shed 3 bases, and the junction held 3 bases outside the gene matches. Germline CDR1 reads SGHDT; CDR2 reads YYEEEE. CDR3 length equals 13 residues.

The chain links TRBV6-5 to TRBJ2-3, with D perhaps matching TRBD2 (5 bases). V lost 2 bases and J 5 bases, leaving 11 bases between the germline ends. The CDR3 has 14 amino acids. Germline V lookup: CDR1 MNHEY, CDR2 SVGAGI. The CDR3 coding sequence is TGTGCCAGCAGTTACATCCTAGCAAGAGATACGCAGTATTTT. This gives the protein CASSYILARDTQYF.

V is TRBV7-2 and J is TRBJ1-5, with TRBD1 matching 9 bases. J lost 6 bases, V lost 5 bases, and 5 bases had no gene match. Germline V lookup: CDR1 SGHTA, CDR2 FQGNSA. The CDR3 sequence is 14 residues long. The CDR3 DNA is TGTGCCAGCAGCGATACAGGGGGCAGTCAGCCCCAGCATTTT. Protein: CASSDTGGSQPQHF.

V is TRBV5-1 and J is TRBJ2-7; TRBD1 might be the D (6 bases). The germline V and J ends were trimmed by 0 bases and 3 bases, with 16 bases remaining between them. Per the germline V gene, CDR1 is SGHRS and CDR2 is YFSETQ. CDR3 length equals 16 residues. Written as DNA, the CDR3 is TGCGCCAGCAGCTTGGGGTCAGGGGCCCACGGCTACGAGCAGTACTTC. Translated: CASSLGSGAHGYEQYF.

This clone came up once. The chain carries TRBV11-2 and TRBJ2-5; the D is unclear. The CDR3 contains 11 residues. V lost 5 bases to trimming and J lost 7 bases, with 8 bases between them. CDR1 SGHAT and CDR2 FQNNGV come from the germline V gene. CDR3 coding DNA: TGTGCCAGCAGCCCAGCCGGGACCCAGTACTTC. Protein product: CASSPAGTQYF.